A single sample gave rise to the 18 T cell receptor beta chains below, sequenced in a study of blood T cell repertoires in COVID-19. Clones were read by immunoSEQ multiplex PCR, and TCRdb kept only the in-frame ones, dropping some. The data contain some 430,000 clones, around 91% of them seen just once; the ten biggest clones take up 0.55% to 0.75%. What was sequenced was PBMCs or T cells enriched from blood (not recorded which). These receptors were obtained from a man aged 18 to 35 who had recovered from COVID-19.

This chain connects TRBV5-1 to TRBJ1-1; possible D gene TRBD1, 6 bases. The CDR3 consists of 14 residues. Germline CDR1 is SGHRS and CDR2 is YFSETQ. Trimming removed 4 bases at V and 4 bases at J, with 14 bases between. The CDR3: CASSRGGAGTEAFF. For the CDR3, the DNA is TGCGCCAGCAGCCGCGGGGGGGCGGGCACTGAAGCTTTCTTT. Based on the CDR3 plus reference TRBV5-1 and TRBJ1-1, the full variable domain is KAGVTQTPRYLIKTRGQQVTLSCSPISGHRSVSWYQQTPGQGLQFLFEYFSETQRNKGNFPGRFSGRQFSNSRSEMNVSTLELGDSALYLCASSRGGAGTEAFFGQGTRLTVV.

This clone has more than one count but fewer than ten. This chain uses TRBV4-1 with TRBJ2-7; possible D gene TRBD2, 5 bases. Trimming took 1 base from V and 2 from J, leaving 21 bases between them. CDR3 length: 18 amino acids. Germline loops: CDR1 MGHRA, CDR2 YSYEKL. CDR3 protein: CASSQARILRGNTYEQYF. The CDR3, as DNA: TGCGCCAGCAGCCAAGCGCGTATCCTGAGAGGGAACACCTACGAGCAGTACTTC.

The chain employs TRBV5-6 and TRBJ2-3; 13 nucleotides match TRBD2. There are 17 residues in the CDR3. The V gene's germline CDR1 is SGHDT and CDR2 YYEEEE. V lost 4 bases and J lost 2; bases outside the gene matches: 7. The CDR3: CASSRRLAGGYTDTQYF. CDR3 DNA: TGTGCCAGCAGCCGAAGACTAGCGGGGGGATACACAGATACGCAGTATTTT.

V and J are TRBV12-5 and TRBJ1-5, with a tentative D call TRBD1 (6 bases). Germline lookup yields CDR1 LGHNT and CDR2 FRNRAP. Trimming shortened V by 1 base and J by 2 bases, and 18 bases separated the two germline ends. CDR3 size: 18 residues. The CDR3 is CASGLAPKDSRGNQPQHF. CDR3 coding DNA: TGTGCTAGTGGTTTGGCACCGAAGGACAGCCGCGGCAATCAGCCCCAGCATTTT.

This clone was counted a few times. The chain links TRBV18 to TRBJ1-1; 10 bases agree with TRBD1. The CDR3 totals 14 residues. The germline V gene has CDR1 KGHSH and CDR2 LQKENI. J gave up 6 bases and V 6 bases, and 7 bases lay outside the gene matches. The CDR3: CASSQGQGLSEAFF. The DNA for the CDR3 is TGTGCCAGCTCGCAGGGACAGGGGTTATCTGAAGCTTTCTTT.

The chain recombines TRBV27 with TRBJ2-7; no reliable D call. V lost 5 bases to trimming and J lost 5 bases, with 10 bases between them. Per germline, CDR1 MNHEY and CDR2 SMNVEV (reference sequence). This CDR3 contains 12 residues. The CDR3 DNA sequence: TGTGCCAGCAGTCCCGCCACAAACGAGCAGTACTTC. This translates into CASSPATNEQYF.

This chain links TRBV11-2 with TRBJ1-3, with a weak D call TRBD1 (5 bases). The CDR3 is 14 residues long. Germline V gives CDR1 SGHAT, CDR2 FQNNGV. Trimming cost V 3 bases and J 4 bases, with 10 bases left between them. CDR3 nucleotides: TGTGCCAGCAGCTTTGGGAACAGGGGAAACACCATATATTTT. Its protein product is CASSFGNRGNTIYF.

The rearrangement joins TRBV19 to TRBJ1-5; TRBD1 aligns across 7 bases. This CDR3 region has 14 residues. Germline V gene data show CDR1 as LNHDA and CDR2 as SQIVND (reference sequence). V dropped 5 bases and J dropped 4; count of bases not matched to a gene: 5. This CDR3 reads CASSFYRGNQPQHF. The CDR3, as DNA: TGTGCCAGTAGTTTCTACAGGGGAAATCAGCCCCAGCATTTT.

This clone was counted only a few times. This rearrangement joins TRBV3-1 (or the pseudogene TRBV3-2) to TRBJ1-1; D possibly corresponds to TRBD1 (6 bases). The ends were cut back, 2 bases at V and 11 bases at J, with 12 bases in the middle. CDR3 length: 12 amino acids. Germline V gene data show CDR1 as LGHDT and CDR2 as YNNKEL (reference sequence). The CDR3 DNA reads as TGTGCCAGCAGCCAATCCCACAGGGAGGCTTTCTTT. This gives the protein CASSQSHREAFF.

V is TRBV6-4 and J is TRBJ1-2; tentatively, D is TRBD1 (6 bases). V lost 2 bases and J lost 1, with 17 bases in between. The CDR3 contains 17 residues. CDR1 is MRHNA, CDR2 SNTAGT, per germline. The CDR3: CASSDVDSDSNNYGYTF. The CDR3 DNA reads as TGTGCCAGCAGTGACGTGGACAGCGACAGTAATAACTATGGCTACACCTTC.

This clone was seen a single time. The rearrangement uses TRBV11-2 and TRBJ1-1, with TRBD1 identical over 8 bases. After removal of 5 bases from V and 3 bases from J, the junction contained 11 bases not matched to a gene. The germline CDR1 and CDR2 sequences are SGHAT and FQNNGV. There are 16 residues in the CDR3. The CDR3 nucleotides read TGTGCCAGCAGCCCCCCGGCCCAGGGGGCTCACACTGAAGCTTTCTTT. Its protein product is CASSPPAQGAHTEAFF. The whole variable domain, remainder taken from reference TRBV11-2 and TRBJ1-1, is EAGVAQSPRYKIIEKRQSVAFWCNPISGHATLYWYQQILGQGPKLLIQFQNNGVVDDSQLPKDRFSAERLKGVDSTLKIQPAKLEDSAVYLCASSPPAQGAHTEAFFGQGTRLTVV.

The rearrangement links TRBV18 to TRBJ1-6; tentatively, D is TRBD1 (6 bases). Trimming shortened V by 5 bases and J by 7 bases, and 12 bases separated the two germline ends. The CDR3 covers 14 residues. CDR1 KGHSH and CDR2 LQKENI come from the germline V gene. CDR3 sequence reads: CASSSTGLNSPLHF. CDR3 coding DNA: TGTGCCAGCTCATCCACAGGGTTAAATTCACCCCTCCACTTT.

The chain couples TRBV7-2 to TRBJ1-4, with TRBD1 identical over 7 bases. Germline CDR1 reads SGHTA; CDR2 reads FQGNSA. Trimming at V came to 3 bases and at J to 8 bases, leaving 6 bases not matched to a gene. The CDR3 contains 14 residues. CDR3 region: CASSLMTGSEKLFF. DNA of the CDR3: TGTGCCAGCAGCTTGATGACAGGGAGCGAAAAACTGTTTTTT.

This clone appeared once. The chain recombines TRBV7-9 with TRBJ2-7; D possibly corresponds to TRBD1 (6 bases). The length of the CDR3 is 14 residues. Per the germline V gene, CDR1 is SEHNR and CDR2 is FQNEAQ (reference sequence). V was pared by 2 bases and J by 5 bases, with 13 bases between. The CDR3 sequence: CASSLSGGRDEQYF. The CDR3 coding sequence is TGTGCCAGCAGCTTAAGTGGGGGCCGAGACGAGCAGTACTTC.

The genes are TRBV25-1 and TRBJ2-1, with D perhaps matching TRBD2 (6 bases). The germline V gene has CDR1 MGHDK and CDR2 SYGVNS. With 4 bases removed from V and 6 bases from J, the gap between germline ends came to 19 bases. The length of the CDR3 is 16 residues. The CDR3 nucleotides read TGTGCCAGCAGTGGTGATAGCGGCTCCTTGGGCAATGAGCAGTTCTTC. Its translation: CASSGDSGSLGNEQFF.

The V call is TRBV10-3, the J call TRBJ1-2, with D possibly being TRBD1 (5 bases). From germline, CDR1 is ENHRY and CDR2 SYGVKD. Trimming stripped 7 bases from V and 8 bases from J, with 20 bases between. This CDR3 has 14 amino acids. In DNA, the CDR3 is TGTGCCATCACCCCTTTGCCAGGGCAAGAAGGCTACACCTTC. It encodes CAITPLPGQEGYTF.

This chain joins TRBV12-3 or TRBV12-4 and TRBJ1-2, with D unclear. This CDR3 has 12 amino acids. Trimming took off 6 bases at V and 3 bases at J, with 8 bases between the two ends. This CDR3 reads CASSPRYYGYTF. The CDR3 region has the DNA TGTGCCAGCAGCCCGAGATACTATGGCTACACCTTC.

The rearrangement uses TRBV25-1 and TRBJ2-3, with no clear D. The CDR3 covers 12 residues. Germline CDR1 is MGHDK and CDR2 is SYGVNS. Trimming took 6 bases from V and 0 from J, leaving 4 bases between them. CDR3 sequence reads: CASRGSTDTQYF. CDR3 DNA sequence: TGTGCCAGCAGGGGCAGCACAGATACGCAGTATTTT.